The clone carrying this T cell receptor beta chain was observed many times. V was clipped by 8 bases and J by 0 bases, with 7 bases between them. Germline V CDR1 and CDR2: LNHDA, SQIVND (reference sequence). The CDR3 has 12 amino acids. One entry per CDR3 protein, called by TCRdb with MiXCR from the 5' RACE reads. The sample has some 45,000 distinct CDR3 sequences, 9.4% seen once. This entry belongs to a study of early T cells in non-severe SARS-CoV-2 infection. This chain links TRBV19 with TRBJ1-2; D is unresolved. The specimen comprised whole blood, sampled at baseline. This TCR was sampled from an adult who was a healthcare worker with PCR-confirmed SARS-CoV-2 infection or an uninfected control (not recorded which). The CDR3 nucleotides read TGTGCCAGTGGCCCTGCTAACTATGGCTACACCTTC. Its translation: CASGPANYGYTF. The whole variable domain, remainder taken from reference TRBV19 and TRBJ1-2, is DGGITQSPKYLFRKEGQNVTLSCEQNLNHDAMYWYRQDPGQGLRLIYYSQIVNDFQKGDIAEGYSVSREKKESFPLTVTSAQKNPTAFYLCASGPANYGYTFGSGTRLTVV.